This entry lists 20 T cell receptor beta chains sequenced from one sample in a study of T cells in Graves' hyperthyroidism and ophthalmopathy. From RNA transcripts, TCR beta CDR3 regions were amplified. The HTBI primer set served for first-round RT-PCR of the TCR CDR3. TCRdb redid the calling of the multiplex PCR reads with MiXCR, one entry per CDR3 protein. This table has roughly 530,000 distinct CDR3 sequences, about 15% appearing once. Source material: blood. All receptors derive from a woman aged 18-35 years with Graves' ophthalmopathy.

This chain connects TRBV6-1 to TRBJ2-5, with D perhaps TRBD2 (6 bases). Germline V gene lookup returns CDR1 MNHNS and CDR2 SASEGT. V lost 2 bases and J lost 5, with 12 bases in between. The CDR3 contains 14 residues. The CDR3 sequence is CASSESGRRETQYF. In DNA form, the CDR3 reads TGTGCCAGCAGTGAAAGCGGGCGTCGGGAGACCCAGTACTTC.

This clonotype was detected once. The chain joins TRBV4-2 to TRBJ1-5; D gene uncertain. Trimming shortened V by 4 bases and J by 2 bases, and 15 bases separated the two germline ends. Germline lookup yields CDR1 LGHNA and CDR2 YNFKEQ. The CDR3 loop spans 16 amino acids. The CDR3 here is CASSLHAGDRNQPQHF. CDR3 sequence (DNA): TGTGCCAGCAGCCTACACGCCGGGGATCGCAATCAGCCCCAGCATTTT.

The chain recombines TRBV7-2 with TRBJ1-6; maybe TRBD1 (6 bases). Germline lookup yields CDR1 SGHTA and CDR2 FQGNSA. This CDR3 has 15 residues. V gave up 4 bases and J gave up 10 bases, with 17 bases separating them. The CDR3 region is CASSSITGSQSPLHF. The CDR3 nucleotides read TGTGCCAGCAGCTCTATTACAGGGAGTCAATCACCCCTCCACTTT.

This clonotype has at least ten counts. The chain carries TRBV9 and TRBJ1-1, with TRBD1 identical over 7 bases. The trim removed 4 bases at V and 1 base at J, leaving 10 bases unmatched. Germline V gene data show CDR1 as SGDLS and CDR2 as YYNGEE. The CDR3 is 16 amino acids. CDR3 sequence reads: CASSRQGEMRNTEAFF. The DNA of the CDR3 is TGTGCCAGCAGCCGACAGGGTGAGATGAGGAACACTGAAGCTTTCTTT.

This chain uses TRBV24-1 with TRBJ1-3; D not resolved. Germline V gene sequence: CDR1 KGHDR, CDR2 SFDVKD. V was shortened by 3 bases and J by 0 bases, with 8 bases between the two germline ends. There are 15 residues in the CDR3. The CDR3 region has the DNA TGTGCCACCAGTGATCCGGGAGCCTCTGGAAACACCATATATTTT. Protein product: CATSDPGASGNTIYF.

J is TRBJ1-1 and V is TRBV10-3; D unresolved. V was trimmed by 7 bases and J by 3 bases, leaving 12 bases between them. Germline CDR1 ENHRY, CDR2 SYGVKD. This CDR3 has 13 residues. CDR3 protein: CAITPKPDTEAFF. The CDR3 nucleotides read TGTGCCATCACACCGAAGCCGGACACTGAAGCTTTCTTT.

V is TRBV27 and J is TRBJ2-3; a weak D match, TRBD1 (5 bases). CDR1 and CDR2 (germline): MNHEY, SMNVEV (reference sequence). V was trimmed by 6 bases and J by 2 bases, leaving 15 bases between them. The length of the CDR3 is 15 residues. The CDR3 reads CASSETGFPTDTQYF. Written as DNA, the CDR3 is TGTGCCAGCAGCGAAACAGGTTTCCCCACAGATACGCAGTATTTT.

CDR3 sequence: CSVGTGDEKLFF. The CDR3 nucleotides read TGCAGCGTTGGGACAGGGGATGAAAAACTGTTTTTT. This chain joins TRBV29-1 and TRBJ1-4, with 9 bases lining up with TRBD1. V shed 4 bases and J 6 bases; nucleotides not matched to a gene: 0. Germline lookup yields CDR1 SQVTM and CDR2 ANQGSEA. The CDR3 has 12 residues.

This clonotype appeared a few times. The rearrangement links TRBV7-8 to TRBJ2-1; 10 bases fit TRBD2. V shed 5 bases and J 8 bases; nucleotides not matched to a gene: 15. The CDR3 contains 17 residues. The V gene's germline CDR1 is SGHVS and CDR2 FQNEAQ. The CDR3 DNA is TGTGCCAGCAGCATGCGACTCAGGAGCGGGAGGGAAGATGAGCAGTTCTTC. The encoded protein is CASSMRLRSGREDEQFF.

The chain employs TRBV25-1 and TRBJ2-3; 8 bases are shared with TRBD1. With 4 bases clipped from V and 5 bases from J, the junction kept 8 bases outside the gene matches. Per the germline V gene, CDR1 is MGHDK and CDR2 is SYGVNS. The CDR3 length is 15 residues. CDR3 nucleotide sequence: TGTGCCAGCAGTGGCCGGGACAGGTCCATAGATACGCAGTATTTT. Amino acid sequence: CASSGRDRSIDTQYF.

This clonotype was detected ten times or more. V and J are TRBV15 and TRBJ2-7; D gene unclear. Trimming took 4 bases from V and 0 from J, leaving 16 bases between them. Per germline, CDR1 LNHNV and CDR2 YYDKDF (reference sequence). The CDR3 consists of 16 residues. The CDR3 DNA follows: TGTGCCACCAGCACCTTGGACGTCCTGAGCTCCTACGAGCAGTACTTC. It is translated as CATSTLDVLSSYEQYF.

This clonotype was picked up a small number of times. This chain links TRBV4-3 with TRBJ2-7; D is ambiguous. With 0 bases removed from V and 4 bases from J, the gap between germline ends came to 7 bases. From germline, CDR1 is LGHNA and CDR2 YSLEER. CDR3 length equals 13 residues. CDR3 nucleotides: TGCGCCAGCAGCCAAGATATCGGATACGAGCAGTACTTC. Translation gives CASSQDIGYEQYF.

This clonotype was observed a handful of times. The J gene is TRBJ2-7, the V gene TRBV3-2; the D call of TRBD1 is as the table states it, not checked on the DNA. TRBV3-2 is labeled a pseudogene. CDR3 length: 16 amino acids. CDR3 DNA sequence: TGTGCCAGCAGCCAACCCTTCAGGGGGCGTTCCTACGGGCAGTACTTC. Translation: CASSQPFRGRSYGQYF.

As to this clonotype: A much larger clone lies a single base off, so this may be a read error. The chain employs TRBV2 and TRBJ1-2; D may be TRBD1 (6 bases). The CDR3 is 13 residues long. V shed 5 bases and J shed 7 bases, with 14 bases lying between them. CDR1 and CDR2 (germline): SNHLY, FYNNEI. As DNA, the CDR3 is TGTGCCAGCAGTAACAGGGAGTCCTGTGGCTACACCTTC. Translated: CASSNRESCGYTF.

A note on this clonotype: Just one base apart from a much larger clone, this may be a read error. V is TRBV7-3 and J is TRBJ2-1; 9 bases agree with TRBD2. The CDR3 length is 16 residues. With 4 bases clipped from V and 2 bases from J, the junction kept 6 bases outside the gene matches. CDR1 and CDR2 from the germline V gene are SGHTA and FQGTGA. The CDR3 nucleotides are TGTGCCAGCAGCTCCCCGACTAGCGGAGCCTACAATGAGCAGTTCTTC. This codes for CASSSPTSGAYNEQFF.

This clonotype was picked up many times. CDR3 amino acids: CASSLLKGLAGGPGSNEQFF. The CDR3 DNA sequence: TGTGCCAGCAGTTTATTGAAGGGACTAGCGGGAGGGCCGGGTAGCAATGAGCAGTTCTTC. The chain carries TRBV27 and TRBJ2-1; 16 bases map to TRBD2. This CDR3 is 20 amino acids long. CDR1 is MNHEY, CDR2 SMNVEV, per germline (reference sequence). Trimming took 1 base from V and 6 from J; bases not matched to a gene: 12.

This clonotype was seen ten or more times. The V gene is TRBV18, the J gene TRBJ1-1; possible D gene TRBD1, 5 bases. V lost 0 bases, J lost 0 bases, and 11 bases lay in between. Germline loops: CDR1 KGHSH, CDR2 LQKENI. The CDR3 is 16 amino acids. CDR3 nucleotide sequence: TGTGCCAGCTCACCACCGACAGTTCTTATGAACACTGAAGCTTTCTTT. Amino acid sequence: CASSPPTVLMNTEAFF.

This clonotype has a count of ten or more. This rearrangement joins TRBV7-9 to TRBJ1-1; TRBD1 matches at 8 bases. The J segment lost 6 bases and the V segment lost 4 bases, leaving 7 bases of the junction unmatched. Germline CDR1 and CDR2: SEHNR and FQNEAQ (reference sequence). This CDR3 has 14 amino acids. The CDR3 loop is CASSSRTGTAEAFF. The CDR3 DNA reads as TGTGCCAGCAGCTCACGGACAGGGACCGCTGAAGCTTTCTTT.

The chain is built from TRBV20-1 and TRBJ2-7, with a weak D call TRBD2 (5 bases). Germline loops: CDR1 DFQATT, CDR2 SNEGSKA (reference sequence). There are 15 residues in the CDR3. The germline V and J ends were trimmed by 5 bases and 1 base, with 18 bases remaining between them. CDR3 protein: CSAAHRPGLSYEQYF. The CDR3 region has the DNA TGCAGTGCTGCCCATCGCCCGGGATTATCCTACGAGCAGTACTTC.

The chain links TRBV5-1 to TRBJ1-1, with D uncertain. CDR3 length equals 13 residues. From germline, CDR1 is SGHRS and CDR2 YFSETQ. With 0 bases removed from V and 5 bases from J, the gap between germline ends came to 8 bases. CDR3: CASSLDTGTEAFF. CDR3 bases: TGCGCCAGCAGCTTGGATACGGGGACTGAAGCTTTCTTT.